One sample yielded the 24 T cell receptor beta chains listed below, sequenced in a study of blood T cell repertoires in COVID-19. Sequencing used immunoSEQ multiplex PCR; TCRdb keeps in-frame clones, though not all of them. The table has some 210,000 clones, around 90% seen once. Specimen: peripheral blood. The origin of the receptors is a man aged 55 to 70 who had recovered from COVID-19.

The genes are TRBV5-5 and TRBJ1-4; a possible D gene is TRBD1 (6 bases). The germline V and J ends were trimmed by 0 bases and 6 bases, with 15 bases remaining between them. This CDR3 contains 16 residues. Germline CDR1 SGHKS, CDR2 YYEKEE (reference sequence). The CDR3 sequence is CASSLVRGARDEKLFF. For the CDR3, the DNA is TGTGCCAGCAGCTTGGTCCGGGGGGCTAGGGATGAAAAACTGTTTTTT.

The chain recombines TRBV27 with TRBJ2-1, with 7 bases lining up with TRBD2. The germline V gene has CDR1 MNHEY and CDR2 SMNVEV (reference sequence). After removal of 3 bases from V and 3 bases from J, the junction contained 11 bases not matched to a gene. The CDR3 is made up of 17 amino acids. CDR3: CASSFGLLASYYNEQFF. CDR3 bases: TGTGCCAGCAGTTTTGGTTTACTAGCGTCATACTACAATGAGCAGTTCTTC.

This clone was seen a few times. The chain carries TRBV6-5 and TRBJ1-1; 7 nucleotides align to TRBD1. This CDR3 is built from 11 residues. The trim removed 6 bases at V and 8 bases at J, leaving 3 bases unmatched. Germline CDR1 is MNHEY and CDR2 is SVGAGI. CDR3 in amino acids: CASRTTGEAFF. The CDR3 nucleotides are TGTGCCAGCAGAACGACAGGGGAAGCTTTCTTT.

The V and J genes are TRBV18 and TRBJ2-7, with 9 nucleotides matching TRBD1. The J segment lost 3 bases and the V segment lost 3 bases, leaving 6 bases of the junction unmatched. This CDR3 has 15 residues. Germline values: CDR1 KGHSH, CDR2 LQKENI. CDR3 protein: CASSPPGQGYYEQYF. DNA for the CDR3: TGTGCCAGCTCACCCCCCGGACAGGGGTACTACGAGCAGTACTTC.

This clone showed up just a few times. The chain carries TRBV13 and TRBJ2-3, with no clear D. Looked up from germline, CDR1 is PRHDT and CDR2 is FYEKMQ (reference sequence). The CDR3 is 11 amino acids. The V gene lost 5 bases and the J gene lost 6 bases, with 6 bases spanning the gap. The CDR3 spells CASSVSDTQYF. Written as DNA, the CDR3 is TGTGCCAGCAGCGTGTCGGATACGCAGTATTTT.

This chain uses TRBV5-8 with TRBJ2-3; no clear D gene. This CDR3 has 11 amino acids. V dropped 0 bases and J dropped 7 bases, with 3 bases sitting between them. Looked up from germline, CDR1 is SGHTS and CDR2 is YDEGEE. CDR3 sequence: CASSLAYTQYF. Here the CDR3 DNA reads TGTGCCAGCAGCTTGGCGTATACGCAGTATTTT.

The chain is built from TRBV18 and TRBJ2-7, with TRBD2 identical over 7 bases. V dropped 8 bases and J dropped 2; count of bases not matched to a gene: 9. CDR1 KGHSH and CDR2 LQKENI come from the germline V gene. There are 14 residues in the CDR3. The CDR3 reads CASQGQRGTYEQYF. The CDR3, as DNA: TGTGCCAGCCAGGGCCAGCGGGGCACCTACGAGCAGTACTTC.

The rearrangement links TRBV12-5 to TRBJ1-1; possibly TRBD1 for D (5 bases). CDR3 length: 15 amino acids. The V end was cut by 1 base, the J end by 4 bases, with 13 bases between. The germline gives CDR1 LGHNT, CDR2 FRNRAP. The CDR3 is CASGLGQILSTEAFF. The CDR3 nucleotides are TGTGCTAGTGGTTTGGGACAGATTTTAAGCACTGAAGCTTTCTTT.

In this sample, this clone turned up once. The V gene is TRBV10-3, the J gene TRBJ2-1; possible D gene TRBD2, 5 bases. V lost 7 bases, J lost 5 bases, and 18 bases lay in between. CDR1 is ENHRY and CDR2 is SYGVKD in the germline V gene. This CDR3 region has 15 residues. As DNA, the CDR3 is TGTGCCATCAAAAGGGAGTCAACAACTCACAATGAGCAGTTCTTC. Translation: CAIKRESTTHNEQFF.

The V call is TRBV7-9, the J call TRBJ2-1, with D possibly TRBD2 on 6 matching bases. The V end lost 1 base, the J end lost 5 bases, and 9 bases lay between the germline ends. The CDR3 contains 14 residues. Germline CDR1 and CDR2: SEHNR and FQNEAQ (reference sequence). CDR3 in DNA: TGTGCCAGCAGCTTAGGCGGGGTAAACAATGAGCAGTTCTTC. This codes for CASSLGGVNNEQFF.

The genes are TRBV11-1 and TRBJ1-1; D unresolved. V was pared by 5 bases and J by 3 bases, with 13 bases between. Germline assignment: CDR1 SGHAT and CDR2 FQDESV (reference sequence). The CDR3 is 14 residues long. CDR3 residues: CASSRRELYTEAFF. In DNA form, the CDR3 reads TGTGCCAGCAGCCGTCGGGAATTGTACACTGAAGCTTTCTTT.

V gene TRBV5-1 combines with J gene TRBJ2-5, with D perhaps TRBD1 (6 bases). Between the trimmed V and J ends, which lost 0 bases and 4 bases, there was a span of 10 bases. Per the germline V gene, CDR1 is SGHRS and CDR2 is YFSETQ. The CDR3 runs to 14 residues. Written as DNA, the CDR3 is TGCGCCAGCAGCTTGGCCACAGGGTTAGAGACCCAGTACTTC. It specifies CASSLATGLETQYF.

The CDR3 sequence: CASSPRDTGYEQYF. The CDR3 nucleotides are TGTGCCAGCAGTCCTCGCGACACCGGATACGAGCAGTACTTC. V and J are TRBV5-4 and TRBJ2-7; the D is unclear. CDR3 length: 14 amino acids. V shed 5 bases and J shed 4 bases, with 16 bases lying between them. Germline CDR1 and CDR2: SGHNT and YYREEE (reference sequence).

Only a few counts were recorded for this clone. The J gene is TRBJ2-7, the V gene TRBV27; a weak D match, TRBD1 (5 bases). Germline CDR1 MNHEY, CDR2 SMNVEV (reference sequence). The CDR3 consists of 16 residues. The ends were cut back, 6 bases at V and 0 bases at J, with 18 bases in the middle. DNA for the CDR3: TGTGCCAGCAGATCCCGCTGGGGCGGTAACTCCTACGAGCAGTACTTC. It specifies CASRSRWGGNSYEQYF.

Remarks on this clone: The same CDR3 also results from other DNA sequences found in this sample. The chain has TRBV7-9 and TRBJ1-4; TRBD1 matches 7 bases. The junction had 3 bases not matched to a gene; V was cut back by 2 bases and J by 6 bases. The CDR3 sequence is 14 residues long. CDR1 SEHNR and CDR2 FQNEAQ come from the germline V gene (reference sequence). The CDR3 DNA is TGTGCCAGCAGCTTACGACAGGGAGATGAAAAACTGTTTTTT. This sequence encodes CASSLRQGDEKLFF.

V gene TRBV28 combines with J gene TRBJ1-5; D call uncertain. The CDR3 sequence is 14 residues long. The germline gives CDR1 MDHEN, CDR2 SYDVKM. Trimming cost V 2 bases and J 7 bases, with 12 bases left between them. The chain's CDR3 is CASSLAGFEQPQHF. CDR3 nucleotide sequence: TGTGCCAGCAGTTTAGCAGGTTTTGAACAGCCCCAGCATTTT.

The gene calls are TRBV18 and TRBJ1-1; 9 nucleotides align to TRBD1. Per the germline V gene, CDR1 is KGHSH and CDR2 is LQKENI. The CDR3 is made up of 16 amino acids. Unmatched junction bases numbered 12, after V lost 5 bases and J lost 5 bases. As DNA, the CDR3 is TGTGCCAGCTCATCGGGACAGGGATTTATGACGACTGAAGCTTTCTTT. Its translation is CASSSGQGFMTTEAFF.

This clone was seen a single time. V and J are TRBV28 and TRBJ2-5; no reliable D call. Germline CDR1 and CDR2: MDHEN and SYDVKM. The length of the CDR3 is 13 residues. Trimming took off 7 bases at V and 2 bases at J, with 11 bases between the two ends. CDR3 in DNA: TGTGCCAGCACCCCCACAGTACAAGAGACCCAGTACTTC. Translation: CASTPTVQETQYF.

The CDR3 protein is CASSTENFSGNTIYF. CDR3 nucleotide sequence: TGTGCCAGCTCTACAGAGAACTTCTCTGGAAACACCATATATTTT. The rearrangement joins TRBV18 to TRBJ1-3; no definite D call. This CDR3 has 15 amino acids. Trimming left V 6 bases short and J 0 bases short, with 12 bases between. Germline V gene sequence: CDR1 KGHSH, CDR2 LQKENI.

The rearrangement links TRBV6-6 to TRBJ2-7, with 10 bases fitting TRBD2. Germline trimming cut 1 base from V and 3 bases from J; bases unmatched to any gene: 6. The CDR3 covers 16 residues. The germline V gene has CDR1 MNHNY and CDR2 SVGAGI (reference sequence). The DNA for the CDR3 is TGTGCCAGCAGTTACTACCGAGCGGGAGGGCTCTACGAGCAGTACTTC. Residues: CASSYYRAGGLYEQYF.

This clone was detected only a few times. The chain links TRBV18 to TRBJ2-4, with D perhaps matching TRBD2 (5 bases). CDR3 length: 13 residues. The V gene lost 6 bases and the J gene lost 4 bases, with 10 bases spanning the gap. Germline assignment: CDR1 KGHSH and CDR2 LQKENI. CDR3 DNA sequence: TGTGCCAGCTCCTTGGAGGTAAAAAACATTCAGTACTTC. Protein: CASSLEVKNIQYF.

The chain combines TRBV19 with TRBJ1-1, with no clear D. The germline CDR1 and CDR2 sequences are LNHDA and SQIVND (reference sequence). V lost 1 base to trimming and J lost 1 base, with 10 bases between them. This CDR3 has 15 residues. CDR3 DNA sequence: TGTGCCAGTAGTATAGGGGAGCCAACGAACACTGAAGCTTTCTTT. This sequence encodes CASSIGEPTNTEAFF. The whole variable domain, remainder taken from reference TRBV19 and TRBJ1-1, is DGGITQSPKYLFRKEGQNVTLSCEQNLNHDAMYWYRQDPGQGLRLIYYSQIVNDFQKGDIAEGYSVSREKKESFPLTVTSAQKNPTAFYLCASSIGEPTNTEAFFGQGTRLTVV.

V usage is TRBV25-1 and J usage is TRBJ2-3; D perhaps matches TRBD1 (6 bases). V dropped 6 bases and J dropped 2 bases, with 9 bases sitting between them. The CDR3 loop spans 13 amino acids. CDR1 is MGHDK, CDR2 SYGVNS, per germline. The CDR3 sequence is CASSGQITDTQYF. The CDR3 bases are TGTGCCAGCAGCGGACAGATCACAGATACGCAGTATTTT.

J is TRBJ2-2 and V is TRBV24-1; maybe TRBD1 (6 bases). V was cut by 6 bases and J by 0 bases, with 13 bases left in between. The CDR3 covers 16 residues. Germline lookup yields CDR1 KGHDR and CDR2 SFDVKD. The chain's CDR3 is CATSSRTGSNTGELFF. Here the CDR3 DNA reads TGTGCCACCAGTTCTAGAACAGGGTCGAACACCGGGGAGCTGTTTTTT.